A selection of T cell receptor beta chains follows, all from one sample in a study of T cell responses to AZD1222 COVID-19 vaccine. Clones were read by immunoSEQ multiplex PCR, and TCRdb kept only the in-frame ones, dropping some. The sample lists approximately 74,000 clones, approximately 90% seen once, with 2% to 2.5% in the top ten. The material sequenced was peripheral blood, taken on day 0 of AZD1222 vaccination. The receptors were gathered from an adult in good health. Both conserved end residues are part of each CDR3. Fields, in order: V gene, D gene, J gene, CDR3 protein, CDR3 DNA. D genes are given only for firm matches.

V: TRBV9
D: -
J: TRBJ2-3
CDR3: CASSVVGGTQYF
DNA: TGTGCCAGCAGCGTAGTGGGAGGTACGCAGTATTTT

V: TRBV7-2
D: TRBD1
J: TRBJ2-7
CDR3: CASSLTGGNSGEQYF
DNA: TGTGCCAGCAGTTTGACAGGGGGCAATTCGGGCGAGCAGTACTTC

V: TRBV29-1
D: TRBD1
J: TRBJ2-4
CDR3: CSVSGQIKAKNIQYF
DNA: TGCAGCGTCTCGGGACAGATTAAAGCCAAAAACATTCAGTACTTC

V: TRBV5-4
D: -
J: TRBJ2-7
CDR3: CASSLGGSSYEQYF
DNA: TGTGCCAGCAGCTTGGGGGGAAGCTCCTACGAGCAGTACTTC

V: TRBV15
D: TRBD2
J: TRBJ2-1
CDR3: CATSSPGTSGSYNEQFF
DNA: TGTGCCACCAGCAGCCCCGGGACTAGCGGGTCCTACAATGAGCAGTTCTTC

V: TRBV7-2
D: -
J: TRBJ1-2
CDR3: CASSRDTYGYTF
DNA: TGTGCCAGCAGCCGGGACACCTATGGCTACACCTTC

V: TRBV2
D: -
J: TRBJ2-7
CDR3: CASRIQGGIYEQYF
DNA: TGTGCCAGCAGGATACAGGGGGGGATTTACGAGCAGTACTTC

V: TRBV10-3
D: TRBD2
J: TRBJ2-2
CDR3: CAISDNLAGGTGELFF
DNA: TGTGCCATCAGTGATAACCTAGCGGGGGGCACCGGGGAGCTGTTTTTT

V: TRBV3-1/TRBV3-2
D: TRBD1
J: TRBJ2-7
CDR3: CASSPDRNRTGPALWEEQYF
DNA: TGTGCCAGCAGCCCCGACCGGAACAGGACAGGCCCTGCTCTTTGGGAGGAGCAGTACTTC

V: TRBV19
D: -
J: TRBJ2-1
CDR3: CASTIDFAYNEQFF
DNA: TGTGCCAGTACCATAGACTTCGCCTACAATGAGCAGTTCTTC

V: TRBV11-2
D: -
J: TRBJ1-4
CDR3: CASSLEVAYEKLFF
DNA: TGTGCCAGCAGCTTAGAGGTTGCCTATGAAAAACTGTTTTTT

V: TRBV20-1
D: -
J: TRBJ1-2
CDR3: CSASGEVLYGYTF
DNA: TGCAGTGCTAGTGGGGAGGTCCTCTATGGCTACACCTTC

V: TRBV7-8
D: -
J: TRBJ2-7
CDR3: CASSHGSSYEQYF
DNA: TGTGCCAGCAGCCACGGGAGTTCCTACGAGCAGTACTTC

V: TRBV27
D: -
J: TRBJ1-1
CDR3: CASSLIGGTEAFF
DNA: TGTGCCAGCAGTTTAATTGGGGGTACTGAAGCTTTCTTT